This entry lists 30 T cell receptor beta chains sequenced from one sample in a study of PD-1 blockade in classical Hodgkin lymphoma. The assay was immunoSEQ multiplex PCR, and TCRdb's table has in-frame clones only and misses some. The data hold 10,000 to 15,000 clones, with about nine tenths observed a single time. Brentuximab vedotin exposure varied, and every patient relapsed after autologous stem cell transplantation. This sample comprised peripheral blood mononuclear cells (PBMCs), obtained at baseline. The receptors shown here come from a human donor with classical Hodgkin lymphoma.

The DNA of the CDR3 is TGTGCCAGCAGCCCCGCGGGACAGGCCTCCTCCTACGAGCAGTACTTC. Its translation: CASSPAGQASSYEQYF. The chain uses TRBV5-4 and TRBJ2-7, with 8 bases aligning to TRBD1. There are 16 residues in the CDR3. V was clipped by 4 bases and J by 0 bases; unmatched bases: 9. Germline CDR1 and CDR2: SGHNT and YYREEE (reference sequence).

The chain is built from TRBV5-1 and TRBJ2-3; D ambiguous. Looked up from germline, CDR1 is SGHRS and CDR2 is YFSETQ. Trimming stripped 5 bases from V and 4 bases from J, with 5 bases between. The CDR3 contains 11 residues. CDR3 protein: CASRASDTQYF. The CDR3, as DNA: TGCGCCAGCAGGGCTTCAGATACGCAGTATTTT.

The sample holds one count of this clone. This chain links TRBV5-1 with TRBJ2-5, with D tentatively TRBD1 (6 bases). Per the germline V gene, CDR1 is SGHRS and CDR2 is YFSETQ. The CDR3 covers 15 residues. Between the trimmed V and J ends, which lost 2 bases and 5 bases, there was a span of 16 bases. DNA of the CDR3: TGCGCCAGCAGCTTAACAGGGCAGGGCGGGGAGACCCAGTACTTC. Protein product: CASSLTGQGGETQYF.

The count of this clone is one. V usage is TRBV7-9 and J usage is TRBJ2-5; the D is unclear. The CDR3 contains 17 residues. V lost 5 bases to trimming and J lost 3 bases, with 22 bases between them. Germline V gene data show CDR1 as SEHNR and CDR2 as FQNEAQ (reference sequence). The CDR3 coding sequence is TGTGCCAGCAGCCCCCGTAGCATAATAAGAGGAGAAGAGACCCAGTACTTC. Its translation is CASSPRSIIRGEETQYF. Full variable domain (rest looked up from reference TRBV7-9 and TRBJ2-5): DTGVSQNPRHKITKRGQNVTFRCDPISEHNRLYWYRQTLGQGPEFLTYFQNEAQLEKSRLLSDRFSAERPKGSFSTLEIQRTEQGDSAMYLCASSPRSIIRGEETQYFGPGTRLLVL.

The chain carries TRBV5-4 and TRBJ2-2; possibly TRBD1 for D (5 bases). CDR3 length: 15 amino acids. Deletions cut 0 bases from V and 5 bases from J, with 11 bases between. Germline CDR1 is SGHNT and CDR2 is YYREEE (reference sequence). The CDR3 spells CASSLGIGVTGELFF. As DNA, the CDR3 is TGTGCCAGCAGCTTGGGAATAGGGGTAACCGGGGAGCTGTTTTTT.

J is TRBJ2-1 and V is TRBV10-1; D uncertain. The germline V and J ends were trimmed by 3 bases and 8 bases, with 17 bases remaining between them. This CDR3 spans 15 amino acids. CDR1 and CDR2 from the germline V gene are WNHNN and SYGVQD (reference sequence). This chain's CDR3 is CASSDTDTPTYEQFF. CDR3 sequence (DNA): TGCGCCAGCAGTGACACAGATACTCCTACATATGAGCAGTTCTTC.

The rearrangement links TRBV25-1 to TRBJ1-2, with TRBD1 matching 7 bases. V gave up 5 bases and J gave up 3 bases; unmatched junction bases: 3. The CDR3 covers 13 residues. Germline CDR1 and CDR2: MGHDK and SYGVNS. The CDR3 protein is CASSTGQYYGYTF. CDR3 DNA sequence: TGTGCCAGCAGTACGGGACAGTACTATGGCTACACCTTC.

The CDR3 nucleotides are TGCGCCAGCAGCTTGGGTCTACAGGGGACTAAGCAGTTCTTC. This translates into CASSLGLQGTKQFF. The chain recombines TRBV5-1 with TRBJ2-1, with D possibly being TRBD1 or TRBD2 (7 bases each). This CDR3 spans 14 amino acids. The V gene lost 0 bases and the J gene lost 11 bases, with 15 bases spanning the gap. Per germline, CDR1 SGHRS and CDR2 YFSETQ.

This chain uses TRBV7-2 with TRBJ2-3; D is perhaps TRBD2 (6 bases). With 1 base removed from V and 1 base from J, the gap between germline ends came to 9 bases. Germline V CDR1 and CDR2: SGHTA, FQGNSA. This CDR3 comprises 15 residues. The CDR3 sequence is CASSLGRGGTDTQYF. For the CDR3, the DNA is TGTGCCAGCAGCTTAGGGCGGGGAGGCACAGATACGCAGTATTTT.

The chain joins TRBV4-1 to TRBJ1-1; D gene ambiguous. V lost 4 bases and J lost 1, with 10 bases in between. The CDR3 extends over 14 amino acids. CDR1 is MGHRA, CDR2 YSYEKL, per germline. The CDR3: CASSPERQNTEAFF. The DNA of the CDR3 is TGCGCCAGCAGCCCCGAGCGGCAGAACACTGAAGCTTTCTTT.

The rearrangement joins TRBV19 to TRBJ1-6; D gene uncertain. The CDR3 is 12 amino acids. Germline CDR1 is LNHDA and CDR2 is SQIVND (reference sequence). Trimming removed 7 bases at V and 16 bases at J, with 17 bases between. The CDR3 reads CASIDEGNSLHF. As DNA, the CDR3 is TGTGCCAGTATTGACGAAGGAAACAGTCTCCACTTT.

The chain couples TRBV28 to TRBJ2-3, with TRBD2 matching 7 bases. In germline, CDR1 is MDHEN, CDR2 SYDVKM. The V segment lost 3 bases and the J segment 1 base; nucleotides outside the gene matches: 1. The CDR3 has 14 amino acids. CDR3 protein: CASSFRGGTDTQYF. The CDR3, as DNA: TGTGCCAGCAGTTTCCGGGGGGGCACAGATACGCAGTATTTT.

The chain has TRBV7-8 and TRBJ1-1, with TRBD1 as a possible D gene (5 bases). V was shortened by 8 bases and J by 1 base, with 11 bases between the two germline ends. CDR1 SGHVS and CDR2 FQNEAQ come from the germline V gene. The CDR3 consists of 13 residues. The CDR3 DNA reads TGTGCCAGCCTTCTTCAGGGGAACACTGAAGCTTTCTTT. Translated: CASLLQGNTEAFF.

The chain has TRBV7-9 and TRBJ1-4, with 8 bases that match TRBD1. Germline loops: CDR1 SEHNR, CDR2 FQNEAQ (reference sequence). The V and J ends lost 5 bases and 0 bases, in that order; junction bases with no gene match: 5. The CDR3 loop spans 16 amino acids. The CDR3 loop reads CASSLGQGTTNEKLFF. The CDR3 DNA reads as TGTGCCAGCAGCCTCGGACAGGGAACAACTAATGAAAAACTGTTTTTT.

The chain employs TRBV18 and TRBJ2-3, with D possibly called TRBD1 or TRBD2 (5 bases each). This CDR3 is 17 amino acids long. Trimming left V 3 bases short and J 0 bases short, with 16 bases between. Germline CDR1 and CDR2: KGHSH and LQKENI. This chain's CDR3 is CASSPPRGRVSTDTQYF. In DNA form, the CDR3 reads TGTGCCAGCTCACCTCCCCGGGGCAGGGTGAGCACAGATACGCAGTATTTT.

The V call is TRBV27, the J call TRBJ1-2, with TRBD1 matching over 8 bases. V gave up 4 bases and J gave up 8 bases; unmatched junction bases: 3. The germline CDR1 and CDR2 sequences are MNHEY and SMNVEV (reference sequence). The CDR3 runs to 12 residues. The CDR3 bases are TGTGCCAGCAGTTCCTGGACAGGGGGCTACACCTTC. Encoded protein: CASSSWTGGYTF.

This chain uses TRBV5-1 with TRBJ2-7; a possible D gene is TRBD2 (6 bases). V was cut by 5 bases and J by 2 bases, with 11 bases left in between. The V gene's germline CDR1 is SGHRS and CDR2 YFSETQ. CDR3 size: 13 residues. DNA for the CDR3: TGCGCCAGCAGGATTAGCGGAGCCTACGAGCAGTACTTC. This codes for CASRISGAYEQYF.

V usage is TRBV6-6 and J usage is TRBJ2-2; D not resolved. The germline CDR1 and CDR2 sequences are MNHNY and SVGAGI (reference sequence). CDR3 size: 14 residues. V was cut by 0 bases and J by 2 bases, with 4 bases left in between. As DNA, the CDR3 is TGTGCCAGCAGTTACTCTAGAAACACCGGGGAGCTGTTTTTT. It yields the protein CASSYSRNTGELFF.

This chain links TRBV4-1 with TRBJ2-4; no clear D. The germline CDR1 and CDR2 sequences are MGHRA and YSYEKL. The CDR3 totals 16 residues. V was shortened by 1 base and J by 0 bases, with 10 bases between the two germline ends. CDR3 region: CASSQGADLAKNIQYF. The CDR3 DNA sequence: TGCGCCAGCAGCCAAGGTGCGGACCTAGCCAAAAACATTCAGTACTTC.

The rearrangement uses TRBV7-9 and TRBJ1-5, with D perhaps matching TRBD1 (6 bases). The CDR3 is 16 residues long. CDR1 and CDR2 (germline): SEHNR, FQNEAQ (reference sequence). Trimming removed 5 bases at V and 0 bases at J, with 14 bases between. CDR3 nucleotides: TGTGCCAGCAGCCCAGGGGCATCCACTAGCAATCAGCCCCAGCATTTT. It specifies CASSPGASTSNQPQHF.

V is TRBV5-1 and J is TRBJ1-4; 11 bases map to TRBD1. CDR1 is SGHRS and CDR2 is YFSETQ in the germline V gene. The CDR3 extends over 18 amino acids. The junction had 12 bases not matched to a gene; V was cut back by 3 bases and J by 5 bases. CDR3 sequence: CASSSRTGGMASNEKLFF. The CDR3 DNA follows: TGCGCCAGCAGCTCCCGGACAGGGGGCATGGCCTCGAATGAAAAACTGTTTTTT.

This sequence joins TRBV7-7 and TRBJ2-1; 8 bases are a match to TRBD1. CDR1 and CDR2 from the germline V gene are SSHAT and FNYEAQ (reference sequence). Germline trimming cut 4 bases from V and 4 bases from J; bases unmatched to any gene: 3. There are 14 residues in the CDR3. The CDR3, as DNA: TGTGCCAGCAGCTCCGGGACAGGATACAATGAGCAGTTCTTC. Translating it yields CASSSGTGYNEQFF.

This clone was detected once. The V and J genes are TRBV7-9 and TRBJ2-3; D perhaps matches TRBD1 (5 bases). V lost 5 bases, J lost 0 bases, and 12 bases lay in between. This CDR3 region has 15 residues. CDR1 is SEHNR, CDR2 FQNEAQ, per germline (reference sequence). The CDR3 region has the DNA TGTGCCAGCAGCCGACAGAGATCTAGCACAGATACGCAGTATTTT. Translating gives CASSRQRSSTDTQYF.

This clone was counted a few times. The rearrangement links TRBV4-1 to TRBJ1-5; a weak D match, TRBD1 (5 bases). The CDR3 is 18 residues long. The germline V gene encodes CDR1 MGHRA and CDR2 YSYEKL. The V gene lost 0 bases and the J gene lost 5 bases, with 20 bases spanning the gap. CDR3 nucleotides: TGCGCCAGCAGCCAAGATGAAATTAGGCAGGGAATATATCAGCCCCAGCATTTT. Protein: CASSQDEIRQGIYQPQHF.

The chain employs TRBV27 and TRBJ2-7; D may correspond to TRBD1 or TRBD2 (5 bases each). This CDR3 contains 13 residues. Germline CDR1 MNHEY, CDR2 SMNVEV (reference sequence). V lost 3 bases and J 4 bases, leaving 10 bases between the germline ends. The CDR3 is CASSFERGYEQYF. The CDR3 nucleotides are TGTGCCAGCAGTTTCGAGAGGGGATACGAGCAGTACTTC.

The rearrangement links TRBV5-1 to TRBJ2-1; 7 nucleotides align to TRBD1. The CDR3 is 15 amino acids. Germline assignment: CDR1 SGHRS and CDR2 YFSETQ. The V gene end was trimmed by 4 bases and the J gene end by 7 bases; junction bases not matched to a gene: 11. CDR3 bases: TGCGCCAGCAGCCCATACCGAGGGGGCGGGAATGAGCAGTTCTTC. This gives the protein CASSPYRGGGNEQFF.

This chain connects TRBV7-9 to TRBJ1-4; the match to TRBD1 covers 10 bases. Germline V gene lookup returns CDR1 SEHNR and CDR2 FQNEAQ (reference sequence). J lost 3 bases, V lost 3 bases, and 4 bases had no gene match. The CDR3 runs to 16 residues. CDR3 bases: TGTGCCAGCAGCTTCCGGACAGGGGGATCTAATGAAAAACTGTTTTTT. Its protein is CASSFRTGGSNEKLFF.

V is TRBV10-3 and J is TRBJ2-3; TRBD1 agrees at 10 bases. This CDR3 spans 15 amino acids. From germline, CDR1 is ENHRY and CDR2 SYGVKD. The J segment lost 1 base and the V segment lost 9 bases, leaving 7 bases of the junction unmatched. In nucleotides, the CDR3 is TGTGCCATGAGCACCGGGACAGGGGGCACAGATACGCAGTATTTT. Encoded protein: CAMSTGTGGTDTQYF.

This clone was seen just once. The CDR3 is CASSCPGYEQYF. The CDR3, as DNA: TGTGCCAGCAGCTGTCCTGGGTACGAGCAGTACTTC. The V gene is TRBV12-1, the J gene TRBJ2-7. TRBV12-1 is a known pseudogene. This CDR3 has 12 residues.

The rearrangement links TRBV5-1 to TRBJ2-3; unclear D gene. Trimming removed 4 bases at V and 5 bases at J, with 11 bases between. The CDR3 loop spans 13 amino acids. Germline CDR1 and CDR2: SGHRS and YFSETQ. The CDR3: CASSGVGIDTQYF. The CDR3 nucleotides read TGCGCCAGCAGCGGGGTAGGGATAGATACGCAGTATTTT.